This T cell receptor beta chain was sequenced during a study of graft-versus-host responses after intestinal transplantation (dated by TCRdb to the early 2020s). For the wider study: Recipients received multivisceral, liver-intestinal, or isolated intestinal transplants. Graft-versus-host and host-versus-graft alloreactive T cell clones were tracked in the graft, circulation and bone marrow after intestinal transplantation using bulk TCR-beta CDR3 sequencing. Rather than going through the commercial service, samples from three later patients were sequenced in-house on an Illumina MiSeq and processed with MiXCR. Alloreactive clones were identified by sequencing pre-transplant mixed lymphocyte reaction products and comparing these products with unstimulated pre-transplant donor and recipient T cells. Of the roughly 25 intestinal transplant recipients enrolled in the cohort, one of whom was a retransplant, a few patients without pretransplant specimens were excluded. A peak of at least 4% donor T cells among recipient peripheral blood mononuclear cells was the definition used for donor T cell macrochimerism. Every recipient was given anti-thymocyte globulin induction, then maintenance tacrolimus and steroids for about 3 years. Here is what the overall study found, with its caveats: GvH clones were found in recipient bone marrow, and some of the GvH clones appeared earlier in ileal mucosa or blood, which is consistent with an intestinal mucosal origin. The relatively low number and heterogeneity of intestinal transplant patients limited the conclusions. In the allografts of patients with donor T cell macrochimerism, GvH to HvG T cell clonal ratios were high. Peak levels of circulating GvH clones were associated with declines in HvG clones early after transplant.

Libraries were prepared through the immunoSEQ multiplex PCR assay. For most patients, genomic DNA was isolated with the Qiagen DNeasy Blood and Tissue Kit and shipped frozen to Adaptive Biotechnologies for TCR sequencing. High-throughput TCR-beta CDR3 sequencing of genomic DNA from most patients was performed by Adaptive Biotechnologies. For the original study's pipeline: Adaptive's ImmunoSEQ software was the source of the TCR sequencing data for 18 patients, while a few other patients were processed with MiXCR and VDJtools. To correct CD4 versus CD8 sorting errors, any sequence found in both subsets at a frequency ratio below 5:1 was removed. CDR3 nucleotide sequences shared between donor and recipient were removed because the origin of such sequences could not be assigned. Alloreactive clones required at least 2-fold expansion over unstimulated cells and minimum CFSE-low frequency of 0.002% (template counts) or 0.001% (read counts). Clones were considered mappable if detected in sequenced pre-transplant spleen, lymph node, or MLR CFSE-low populations of the donor or recipient. Cumulative frequency of alloreactive clones was calculated as a percentage of all sequences weighted by copy number. TCRdb took this table from immuneACCESS and kept in-frame rearrangements with V and J called. Such tables lack part of the clones; where checked against another copy, unresolved V genes explain under half of the gap, and the rest is unexplained. V, J and clone size derive from that table, while D and trimming were established from the DNA sequence. The table for this sample lists about 12,000 clones; 35% of them were counted only once. The top ten clones comprise roughly 3.2% of the sample.

The time point label corresponds to: cells obtained before transplantation from donor or recipient. In the mixed lymphocyte reactions, some 200,000 CFSE-labeled pre-transplant responders were plated with some 200,000 irradiated violet-dye-labeled stimulators and cultured for over 5 days. After the mixed lymphocyte reaction, proliferating CD3+CD4+CFSE-low and CD3+CD8+CFSE-low responder cells were FACS-sorted on a BD Influx sorter. In this sample, this clone turned up a few times. No base-level quality is on record; no much larger clone is a single base apart. Including cysteine and phenylalanine, the CDR3 has 17 amino acids. Of the read, only the CDR3 DNA is kept; its 51 bases are in frame from base 1. The germline V gene encodes CDR1 SGHRS and CDR2 YFSETQ. V gives up 0 bases and J gives up 2 bases, and the segment between their germline ends measures 17 bases.

Sample: alloreactive CD8+ T cells from a mixed lymphocyte reaction culture, taken before intestinal transplant. The sample's cell subset or site, from its label and the paper: CFSE-low proliferating T cells sorted from roughly 6-day pre-transplant mixed lymphocyte reaction (GvH or HvG direction). This receptor was identified in a human patient who received an intestinal transplant. Recombination linked TRBV5-1 to TRBJ1-1; the D gene is perhaps TRBD1, from 5 matching bases. The sequenced DNA is TGCGCCAGCAGCTTGGGGACTGCCCTGGGGGGTAACACTGAAGCTTTCTTT. This gives the protein CASSLGTALGGNTEAFF.